The 14 T cell receptor beta chains presented below share a single source sample, sequenced in a study of technical replicates of blood from several donors. Assay used: immunoSEQ multiplex PCR; TCRdb lists only in-frame clones, some missing. The sample has about 88,000 clones, roughly 92% seen once. The sequenced sample was T cells isolated from PBMCs. Source of these receptors: a human donor in good health.

The chain is built from TRBV11-2 and TRBJ1-2; the match to TRBD1 covers 11 bases. The germline CDR1 and CDR2 sequences are SGHAT and FQNNGV. There are 16 residues in the CDR3. After removal of 4 bases from V and 5 bases from J, the junction contained 9 bases not matched to a gene. As DNA, the CDR3 is TGTGCCAGCAGCTCAGATGGACAGGGGGCGGGGTATGGCTACACCTTC. Its translation is CASSSDGQGAGYGYTF.

This sequence joins TRBV2 and TRBJ2-5, with 8 positions matching TRBD2. J was trimmed by 13 bases and V by 4 bases; bases with no gene match: 8. The CDR3 covers 12 residues. Germline CDR1 SNHLY, CDR2 FYNNEI. CDR3 protein: CASSVGLENRYF. The CDR3 coding sequence is TGTGCCAGCAGTGTGGGACTAGAGAATCGGTACTTC.

The genes are TRBV7-8 and TRBJ1-4, with TRBD1 identical over 8 bases. The length of the CDR3 is 15 residues. The trim removed 5 bases at V and 4 bases at J, leaving 6 bases unmatched. Looked up from germline, CDR1 is SGHVS and CDR2 is FQNEAQ. This CDR3 reads CASSTRTGLNEKLFF. CDR3 nucleotide sequence: TGTGCCAGCAGCACCCGGACAGGGCTTAATGAAAAACTGTTTTTT.

The chain carries TRBV7-9 and TRBJ2-2; 7 bases map to TRBD1. The CDR3 sequence is 16 residues long. Germline CDR1 and CDR2: SEHNR and FQNEAQ (reference sequence). The trim removed 3 bases at V and 4 bases at J, leaving 8 bases unmatched. The CDR3 is CASSFPRGLGTGELFF. CDR3 DNA: TGTGCCAGCAGCTTCCCTAGGGGGCTAGGCACCGGGGAGCTGTTTTTT.

The chain employs TRBV11-3 and TRBJ2-5, with 8 bases fitting TRBD1. Germline assignment: CDR1 SGHNT and CDR2 YENEEA. V lost 5 bases, J lost 3 bases, and 8 bases stayed unmatched. The CDR3 contains 15 residues. For the CDR3, the DNA is TGTGCCAGCAGCGCCCAGACGACAGGGGAAGAGACCCAGTACTTC. This codes for CASSAQTTGEETQYF. Full variable domain (outside the CDR3, taken from reference TRBV11-3 and TRBJ2-5): EAGVVQSPRYKIIEKKQPVAFWCNPISGHNTLYWYLQNLGQGPELLIRYENEEAVDDSQLPKDRFSAERLKGVDSTLKIQPAELGDSAVYLCASSAQTTGEETQYFGPGTRLLVL.

This clone occurred once. J is TRBJ2-7 and V is TRBV7-9, with TRBD1 matching over 8 bases. Trimming at V came to 1 base and at J to 5 bases, leaving 7 bases not matched to a gene. CDR3 size: 15 residues. The germline V gene has CDR1 SEHNR and CDR2 FQNEAQ (reference sequence). In DNA, the CDR3 is TGTGCCAGCAGCTTAGATGGACAGGGCGGGAACGAGCAGTACTTC. Translating it yields CASSLDGQGGNEQYF.

J is TRBJ1-5 and V is TRBV28, with 8 bases matching TRBD1. After removal of 6 bases from V and 4 bases from J, the junction contained 14 bases not matched to a gene. Germline loops: CDR1 MDHEN, CDR2 SYDVKM. This CDR3 is 17 amino acids long. The CDR3 sequence: CASSRYLGQDLNQPQHF. The CDR3 region has the DNA TGTGCCAGCAGCCGTTATTTGGGACAGGACTTAAATCAGCCCCAGCATTTT.

V is TRBV7-8 and J is TRBJ2-7; D is undetermined. Trimming cost V 4 bases and J 0 bases, with 4 bases left between them. This CDR3 has 12 amino acids. CDR1 SGHVS and CDR2 FQNEAQ come from the germline V gene. CDR3 loop: CASSSHSYEQYF. The CDR3, as DNA: TGTGCCAGCAGCTCACACTCCTACGAGCAGTACTTC.

The V gene is TRBV19, the J gene TRBJ2-5; TRBD2 matches 8 bases. Looked up from germline, CDR1 is LNHDA and CDR2 is SQIVND (reference sequence). The CDR3 has 14 amino acids. The trim removed 5 bases at V and 7 bases at J, leaving 9 bases unmatched. CDR3 protein: CASSLLAAPRTQYF. The CDR3, as DNA: TGTGCCAGTAGTTTACTAGCGGCCCCTAGGACCCAGTACTTC.

The chain combines TRBV13 with TRBJ2-5; no definite D call. V was cut by 1 base and J by 3 bases, with 6 bases left in between. Germline V gene data show CDR1 as PRHDT and CDR2 as FYEKMQ (reference sequence). This CDR3 has 13 residues. The CDR3 sequence: CASSLDLEETQYF. CDR3 bases: TGTGCCAGCAGCTTAGATCTAGAAGAGACCCAGTACTTC.

This chain connects TRBV30 to TRBJ1-4, with 9 positions matching TRBD1. CDR1 and CDR2 from the germline V gene are GTSNPN and SVGIG (reference sequence). This CDR3 has 15 residues. The J segment lost 5 bases and the V segment lost 2 bases, leaving 6 bases of the junction unmatched. In nucleotides, the CDR3 is TGTGCCTGGAGTTTCGGGACAGGGATCAATGAAAAACTGTTTTTT. Its protein is CAWSFGTGINEKLFF.

The chain joins TRBV4-1 to TRBJ1-6, with D uncertain. Trimming removed 7 bases at V and 1 base at J, with 8 bases between. This CDR3 is built from 14 residues. Germline CDR1 reads MGHRA; CDR2 reads YSYEKL. The CDR3 DNA reads as TGCGCCAGCAACGAGGATTCCTATAATTCACCCCTCCACTTT. This gives the protein CASNEDSYNSPLHF.

This chain links TRBV10-3 with TRBJ2-1, with 9 bases aligning to TRBD2. V gave up 6 bases and J gave up 10 bases; unmatched junction bases: 13. Germline CDR1 is ENHRY and CDR2 is SYGVKD. This CDR3 has 15 amino acids. CDR3 nucleotides: TGTGCCATCAGAGATGCTAGCGGGAACCCCCGCGAGCAGTTCTTC. This encodes CAIRDASGNPREQFF.

This sequence joins TRBV30 and TRBJ2-6; the D gene is possibly TRBD1 (6 bases). The germline V and J ends were trimmed by 6 bases and 1 base, with 13 bases remaining between them. This CDR3 region has 15 residues. CDR1 is GTSNPN and CDR2 is SVGIG in the germline V gene (reference sequence). As DNA, the CDR3 is TGTGCCTGTCCAAGGGGGTGGTCTGGGGCCAACGTCCTGACTTTC. This sequence encodes CACPRGWSGANVLTF. The full variable domain, completed using reference TRBV30 and TRBJ2-6, is SQTIHQWPATLVQPVGSPLSLECTVEGTSNPNLYWYRQAAGRGLQLLFYSVGIGQISSEVPQNLSASRPQDRQFILSSKKLLLSDSGFYLCACPRGWSGANVLTFGAGSRLTVL.